The 9 T cell receptor beta chains below come from one sample, sequenced in a study of regulatory T cells in long-lasting Graves disease (dated by TCRdb to the early 2020s). The intended sense of this specimen's time point label: newly diagnosed GD, antithyroid drugs for less than 3 months. RNA was extracted from PBMCs in TRIzol for both TCR sequencing and RNA sequencing. The library was obtained by multiplex PCR. The instrument was an Illumina HiSeq 4000. CDR3 regions were amplified by Arm-PCR with iRepertoire HTBI primers to construct TCR beta libraries. Through fastp at Q25 and MiXCR, TCRdb rebuilt clones from the public reads, retaining in-frame beta chains. One record per CDR3 amino acid sequence lists the most common genes and DNA. The sample has approximately 540,000 distinct CDR3 sequences on record, about 12% of them singletons. More than 8% of the sample lies in the top ten. This same sample was also part of a study on T cells in Graves' hyperthyroidism and ophthalmopathy.

The sample consisted of peripheral blood mononuclear cells (PBMCs), taken at new diagnosis, from a patient treated with antithyroid drugs. The origin of the receptors is a woman in her twenties or thirties with Graves disease. Donor details come from another sample of the same person, matched by shared clones.

This clonotype was counted many times. V and J are TRBV24-1 and TRBJ2-1; 7 bases fit TRBD1. The junction had 13 bases not matched to a gene; V was cut back by 0 bases and J by 12 bases. CDR1 is KGHDR and CDR2 is SFDVKD in the germline V gene. The CDR3 contains 16 residues. The CDR3 nucleotides read TGTGCCACCAGTGATTTGGCGGACAGGAGGAATGAGGGGCAGTTCTTC. Residues: CATSDLADRRNEGQFF.

V usage is TRBV7-9 and J usage is TRBJ2-2, with 7 bases lining up with TRBD1. Germline V gene data show CDR1 as SEHNR and CDR2 as FQNEAQ (reference sequence). The CDR3 spans 13 residues. The trim removed 5 bases at V and 7 bases at J, leaving 4 bases unmatched. The CDR3 bases are TGTGCCAGCAGCCTTACAGGGGACGGGGAGCTGTTTTTT. This translates into CASSLTGDGELFF.

Ten or more counts support this clonotype. This chain uses TRBV11-2 with TRBJ2-3, with TRBD2 matching 7 bases. Germline CDR1 SGHAT, CDR2 FQNNGV. The CDR3 runs to 13 residues. Trimming took 5 bases from V and 5 from J; bases not matched to a gene: 4. CDR3 bases: TGTGCCAGCAGCGGGCGGGAGAGAGATACGCAGTATTTT. Amino acids: CASSGRERDTQYF.

There are a few counts of this clonotype. The V gene is TRBV11-2, the J gene TRBJ2-7; 7 bases align to TRBD2. The germline gives CDR1 SGHAT, CDR2 FQNNGV. The trim removed 6 bases at V and 2 bases at J, leaving 7 bases unmatched. CDR3 length equals 14 residues. This CDR3 is CASSLSGTPYEQYF. CDR3 DNA: TGTGCCAGCAGTCTAAGCGGGACCCCCTACGAGCAGTACTTC.

The V call is TRBV29-1, the J call TRBJ2-2; 10 bases match TRBD1. Per the germline V gene, CDR1 is SQVTM and CDR2 is ANQGSEA. V shed 6 bases, J shed 6 bases, and the junction held 7 bases outside the gene matches. This CDR3 comprises 14 residues. CDR3: CSVDRGLPAGELFF. The CDR3 nucleotides read TGCAGCGTAGACAGGGGGCTCCCCGCCGGGGAGCTGTTTTTT.

The V and J genes are TRBV6-1 and TRBJ1-5; no reliable D call. CDR1 and CDR2 (germline): MNHNS, SASEGT. The CDR3 contains 15 residues. The V end lost 4 bases, the J end lost 2 bases, and 12 bases lay between the germline ends. CDR3 loop: CASSGLGVGNQPQHF. The CDR3 DNA reads TGTGCCAGCAGTGGTCTGGGAGTGGGCAATCAGCCCCAGCATTTT.

This clonotype has a handful of counts. The chain carries TRBV28 and TRBJ2-7, with 7 bases aligning to TRBD1. V shed 7 bases, J shed 6 bases, and the junction held 9 bases outside the gene matches. Germline CDR1 and CDR2: MDHEN and SYDVKM. CDR3 length: 13 residues. The CDR3 loop is CASMFDRASEQYF. The CDR3 DNA follows: TGTGCCAGCATGTTCGACAGGGCTAGCGAGCAGTACTTC.

This chain joins TRBV7-9 and TRBJ1-2, with D hard to call. The V and J ends lost 4 bases and 6 bases respectively, with 12 bases between them. Per the germline V gene, CDR1 is SEHNR and CDR2 is FQNEAQ (reference sequence). The CDR3 covers 13 residues. This CDR3 is CASSSTNINGYTF. DNA for the CDR3: TGTGCCAGCAGCTCCACTAACATAAATGGCTACACCTTC. The full variable domain, in which reference TRBV7-9 and TRBJ1-2 provide the parts outside the CDR3, is DTGVSQNPRHKITKRGQNVTFRCDPISEHNRLYWYRQTLGQGPEFLTYFQNEAQLEKSRLLSDRFSAERPKGSFSTLEIQRTEQGDSAMYLCASSSTNINGYTFGSGTRLTVV.

V usage is TRBV6-2 or TRBV6-3 and J usage is TRBJ2-2; no firm D call. The CDR3 spans 15 residues. V shed 7 bases and J shed 5 bases, with 17 bases lying between them. The germline V gene encodes CDR1 MNHEY and CDR2 SVGEGT. CDR3 amino acids: CASILRPLRTGELFF. The CDR3 DNA reads as TGTGCCAGCATTCTCCGACCGCTTAGGACCGGGGAGCTGTTTTTT.